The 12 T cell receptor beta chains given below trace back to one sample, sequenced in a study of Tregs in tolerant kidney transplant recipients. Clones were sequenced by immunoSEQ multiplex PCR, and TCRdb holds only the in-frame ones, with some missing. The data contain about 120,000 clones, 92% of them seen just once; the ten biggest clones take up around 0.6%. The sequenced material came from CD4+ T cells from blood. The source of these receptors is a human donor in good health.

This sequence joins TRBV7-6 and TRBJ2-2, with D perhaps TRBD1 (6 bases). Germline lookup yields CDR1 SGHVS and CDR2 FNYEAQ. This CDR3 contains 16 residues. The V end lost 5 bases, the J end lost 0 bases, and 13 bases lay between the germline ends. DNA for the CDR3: TGTGCCAGCAGCCCTACAGGGTTGCCGAACACCGGGGAGCTGTTTTTT. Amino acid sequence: CASSPTGLPNTGELFF. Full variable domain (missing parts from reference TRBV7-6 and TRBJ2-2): GAGVSQSPRYKVTKRGQDVALRCDPISGHVSLYWYRQALGQGPEFLTYFNYEAQQDKSGLPNDRFSAERPEGSISTLTIQRTEQRDSAMYRCASSPTGLPNTGELFFGEGSRLTVL.

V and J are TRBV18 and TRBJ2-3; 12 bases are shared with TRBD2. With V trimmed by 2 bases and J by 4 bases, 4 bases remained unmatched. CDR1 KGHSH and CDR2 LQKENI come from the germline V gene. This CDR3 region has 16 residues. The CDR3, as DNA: TGTGCCAGCTCACCAAGGGGACTAGCGGGTTCAGATACGCAGTATTTT. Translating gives CASSPRGLAGSDTQYF.

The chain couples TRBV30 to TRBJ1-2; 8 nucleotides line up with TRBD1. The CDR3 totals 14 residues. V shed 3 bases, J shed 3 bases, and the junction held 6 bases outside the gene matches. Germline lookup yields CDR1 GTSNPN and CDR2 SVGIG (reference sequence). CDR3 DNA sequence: TGTGCCTGGAGCGCAGGGGGCGTCTACTATGGCTACACCTTC. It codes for CAWSAGGVYYGYTF.

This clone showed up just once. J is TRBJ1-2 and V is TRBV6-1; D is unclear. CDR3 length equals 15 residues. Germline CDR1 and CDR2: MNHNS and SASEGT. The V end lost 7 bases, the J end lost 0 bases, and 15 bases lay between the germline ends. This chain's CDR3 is CASMVGRAANYGYTF. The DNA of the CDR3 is TGTGCCAGCATGGTAGGACGGGCAGCTAACTATGGCTACACCTTC.

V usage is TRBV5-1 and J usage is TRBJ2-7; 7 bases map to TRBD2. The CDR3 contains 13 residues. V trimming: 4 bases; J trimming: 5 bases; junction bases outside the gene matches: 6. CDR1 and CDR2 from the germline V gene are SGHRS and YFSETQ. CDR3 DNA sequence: TGCGCCAGCAGCATAGGGACTATCAACGAGCAGTACTTC. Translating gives CASSIGTINEQYF.

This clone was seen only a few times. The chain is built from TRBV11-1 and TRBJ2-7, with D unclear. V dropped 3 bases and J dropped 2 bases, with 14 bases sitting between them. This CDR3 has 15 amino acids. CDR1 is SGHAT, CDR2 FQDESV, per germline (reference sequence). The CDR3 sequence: CASSLASATTYEQYF. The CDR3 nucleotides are TGTGCCAGCAGCTTGGCCAGCGCCACTACCTACGAGCAGTACTTC.

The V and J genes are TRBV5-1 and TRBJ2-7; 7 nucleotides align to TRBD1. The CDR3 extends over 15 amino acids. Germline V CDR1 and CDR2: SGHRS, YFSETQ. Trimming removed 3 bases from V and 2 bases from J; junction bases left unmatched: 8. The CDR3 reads CASSSGQKLPYEQYF. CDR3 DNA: TGCGCCAGCAGCTCGGGACAGAAACTACCCTACGAGCAGTACTTC.

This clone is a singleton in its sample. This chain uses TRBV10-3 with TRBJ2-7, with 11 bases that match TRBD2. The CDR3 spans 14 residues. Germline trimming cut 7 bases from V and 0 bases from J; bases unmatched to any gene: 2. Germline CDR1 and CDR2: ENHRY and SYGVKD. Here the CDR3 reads CAIKTSGGSYEQYF. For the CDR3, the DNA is TGTGCCATCAAAACTAGCGGGGGCTCCTACGAGCAGTACTTC.

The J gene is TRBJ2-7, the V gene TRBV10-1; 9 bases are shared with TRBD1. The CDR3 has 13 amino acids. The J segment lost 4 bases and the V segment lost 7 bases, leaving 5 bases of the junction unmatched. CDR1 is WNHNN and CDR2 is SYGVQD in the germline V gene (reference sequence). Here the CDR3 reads CASKKQGAYEQYF. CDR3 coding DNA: TGCGCCAGCAAGAAACAGGGGGCGTACGAGCAGTACTTC.

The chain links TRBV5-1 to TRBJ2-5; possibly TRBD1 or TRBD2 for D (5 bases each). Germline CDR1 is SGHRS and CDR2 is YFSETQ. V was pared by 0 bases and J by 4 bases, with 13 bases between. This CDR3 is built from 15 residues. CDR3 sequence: CASSLGVGAGETQYF. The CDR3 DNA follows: TGCGCCAGCAGCTTGGGCGTCGGGGCTGGAGAGACCCAGTACTTC.

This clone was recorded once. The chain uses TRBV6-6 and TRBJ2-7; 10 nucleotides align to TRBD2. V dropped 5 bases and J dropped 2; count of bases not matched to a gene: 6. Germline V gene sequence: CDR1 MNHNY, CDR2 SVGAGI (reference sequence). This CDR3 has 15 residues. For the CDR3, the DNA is TGTGCCAGCAGTCCTGGACTAGCGGCTGCCTACGAGCAGTACTTC. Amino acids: CASSPGLAAAYEQYF.

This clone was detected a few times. CDR3 region: CASSYETPGPEAFF. DNA for the CDR3: TGTGCCAGCAGTTACGAGACCCCAGGCCCTGAAGCTTTCTTT. V and J are TRBV6-5 and TRBJ1-1; D gene ambiguous. V was cut by 2 bases and J by 6 bases, with 13 bases left in between. The CDR3 is made up of 14 amino acids. Germline V gives CDR1 MNHEY, CDR2 SVGAGI.